The 17 T cell receptor beta chains below all came from one sample that was sequenced in a study of blood T cell repertoires in COVID-19. TCRdb's copy holds only in-frame clones and misses some; the assay was immunoSEQ multiplex PCR. The sample shows about 440,000 clones, around 88% of them seen only once. The sequenced material came from peripheral blood. The source is a woman aged 50 to 65 with COVID-19, enrolled during active disease.

This clone was picked up one time. CDR3 in DNA: TGTGCCAGCAGCTTAACCAGGGGAACTAATGAAAAACTGTTTTTT. As protein: CASSLTRGTNEKLFF. J is TRBJ1-4 and V is TRBV11-2, with a tentative D call TRBD1 (6 bases). The length of the CDR3 is 15 residues. Trimming removed 2 bases at V and 1 base at J, with 8 bases between. In germline, CDR1 is SGHAT, CDR2 FQNNGV. Complete variable domain (other parts from reference TRBV11-2 and TRBJ1-4): EAGVAQSPRYKIIEKRQSVAFWCNPISGHATLYWYQQILGQGPKLLIQFQNNGVVDDSQLPKDRFSAERLKGVDSTLKIQPAKLEDSAVYLCASSLTRGTNEKLFFGSGTQLSVL.

As concerns this clone: Additional DNA sequences in this sample encode the identical CDR3. The chain combines TRBV11-3 with TRBJ1-1; a weak D match, TRBD1 (6 bases). Trimming took 5 bases from V and 1 from J, leaving 17 bases between them. There are 16 residues in the CDR3. The V gene's germline CDR1 is SGHNT and CDR2 YENEEA. CDR3 DNA sequence: TGTGCCAGCAGCCCCGGCGGGGGCCAAGGGAACACTGAAGCTTTCTTT. Translated: CASSPGGGQGNTEAFF.

V and J are TRBV9 and TRBJ1-2, with D unclear. CDR1 and CDR2 from the germline V gene are SGDLS and YYNGEE. V lost 4 bases and J 4 bases, leaving 14 bases between the germline ends. CDR3 length: 14 residues. The CDR3 region is CASSSRVGPYGYTF. The CDR3 DNA is TGTGCCAGCAGCTCACGAGTGGGCCCCTATGGCTACACCTTC.

The chain uses TRBV30 and TRBJ1-2; D not resolved. CDR3 length equals 13 residues. V lost 5 bases and J 2 bases, leaving 12 bases between the germline ends. Germline lookup yields CDR1 GTSNPN and CDR2 SVGIG (reference sequence). The CDR3 is CAWARSENYGYTF. The DNA for the CDR3 is TGTGCCTGGGCCCGGAGTGAGAACTATGGCTACACCTTC.

The chain has TRBV27 and TRBJ2-1, with D possibly TRBD1 on 5 matching bases. Germline values: CDR1 MNHEY, CDR2 SMNVEV (reference sequence). This CDR3 has 14 amino acids. V lost 3 bases to trimming and J lost 3 bases, with 9 bases between them. The CDR3 nucleotides read TGTGCCAGCAGTTTTAGTCAGGGCTACAATGAGCAGTTCTTC. This encodes CASSFSQGYNEQFF.

The chain links TRBV7-8 to TRBJ2-1; the D gene is possibly TRBD2 (6 bases). Trimming shortened V by 1 base and J by 4 bases, and 11 bases separated the two germline ends. The CDR3 is made up of 15 amino acids. From germline, CDR1 is SGHVS and CDR2 FQNEAQ. CDR3 loop: CASSLGRDGYNEQFF. As DNA, the CDR3 is TGTGCCAGCAGCTTAGGGAGGGACGGGTACAATGAGCAGTTCTTC.

This rearrangement joins TRBV12-5 to TRBJ1-6; no clear D. V dropped 8 bases and J dropped 4 bases, with 9 bases sitting between them. CDR1 and CDR2 from the germline V gene are LGHNT and FRNRAP. The CDR3 sequence is 13 residues long. This CDR3 is CASSAGYNSPLHF. CDR3 bases: TGTGCTAGTTCGGCGGGATATAATTCACCCCTCCACTTT.

J is TRBJ1-1 and V is TRBV27; a weak D match, TRBD1 (5 bases). Trimming pared 5 bases from V and 1 base from J, leaving 8 bases between. The CDR3 consists of 13 residues. CDR1 is MNHEY and CDR2 is SMNVEV in the germline V gene (reference sequence). CDR3 residues: CASSPQGNTEAFF. The CDR3 nucleotides are TGTGCCAGCAGTCCCCAGGGGAACACTGAAGCTTTCTTT.

The chain couples TRBV7-8 to TRBJ2-1; 8 positions match TRBD2. V trimming: 6 bases; J trimming: 7 bases; junction bases outside the gene matches: 11. In germline, CDR1 is SGHVS, CDR2 FQNEAQ. This CDR3 spans 15 amino acids. The chain's CDR3 is CASSWRGAGWNEQFF. CDR3 nucleotide sequence: TGTGCCAGCAGTTGGCGGGGGGCCGGGTGGAATGAGCAGTTCTTC.

V and J are TRBV5-1 and TRBJ2-2; 8 bases are a match to TRBD1. The CDR3 totals 15 residues. Germline V CDR1 and CDR2: SGHRS, YFSETQ. With 3 bases clipped from V and 4 bases from J, the junction kept 5 bases outside the gene matches. CDR3 residues: CASSSGTGRTGELFF. As DNA, the CDR3 is TGCGCCAGCAGCTCGGGGACAGGTCGCACCGGGGAGCTGTTTTTT.

V usage is TRBV5-1 and J usage is TRBJ2-3; 7 bases map to TRBD2. Trimming cost V 4 bases and J 1 base; bases outside gene matches: 9. Per germline, CDR1 SGHRS and CDR2 YFSETQ. This CDR3 region has 16 residues. CDR3 protein: CASSDSRAGRTDTQYF. In DNA form, the CDR3 reads TGCGCCAGCAGCGATTCTAGAGCGGGGCGCACAGATACGCAGTATTTT.

This rearrangement joins TRBV5-1 to TRBJ1-4; possible D gene TRBD1, 5 bases. V was clipped by 4 bases and J by 0 bases, with 13 bases between them. The CDR3 runs 16 residues. The germline V gene has CDR1 SGHRS and CDR2 YFSETQ. CDR3 residues: CASSLSVTATNEKLFF. For the CDR3, the DNA is TGCGCCAGCAGCCTCAGCGTGACAGCAACTAATGAAAAACTGTTTTTT.

This chain connects TRBV11-2 to TRBJ2-3; tentatively, D is TRBD2 (6 bases). This CDR3 spans 15 amino acids. In germline, CDR1 is SGHAT, CDR2 FQNNGV. V dropped 1 base and J dropped 5 bases, with 13 bases sitting between them. The CDR3 loop is CASSLVWRGLDTQYF. CDR3 coding DNA: TGTGCCAGCAGCTTAGTCTGGCGGGGTTTAGATACGCAGTATTTT.

V gene TRBV18 combines with J gene TRBJ2-1; 8 bases fit TRBD1. The V segment lost 0 bases and the J segment 14 bases; nucleotides outside the gene matches: 9. Germline V gene sequence: CDR1 KGHSH, CDR2 LQKENI. This CDR3 contains 14 residues. In DNA form, the CDR3 reads TGTGCCAGCTCACCACCTTTTGACAGGGGCCGGGAGTTCTTC. It is translated as CASSPPFDRGREFF.

This rearrangement joins TRBV27 to TRBJ1-3; D may be TRBD1 (5 bases). The CDR3 extends over 15 amino acids. Trimming removed 4 bases at V and 4 bases at J, with 14 bases between. Germline lookup yields CDR1 MNHEY and CDR2 SMNVEV (reference sequence). The CDR3 sequence: CASSSYLGVGNTIYF. CDR3 nucleotides: TGTGCCAGCAGTTCCTACCTAGGGGTCGGAAACACCATATATTTT.

This chain uses TRBV30 with TRBJ1-1, with D possibly being TRBD1 (5 bases). The germline CDR1 and CDR2 sequences are GTSNPN and SVGIG (reference sequence). The CDR3 is made up of 13 amino acids. The germline V and J ends were trimmed by 1 base and 4 bases, with 10 bases remaining between them. As DNA, the CDR3 is TGTGCCTGGAGTGAAATCAGGGTCACTGAAGCTTTCTTT. Its translation is CAWSEIRVTEAFF.

The chain recombines TRBV5-4 with TRBJ1-2; D is perhaps TRBD1 (6 bases). Germline loops: CDR1 SGHNT, CDR2 YYREEE (reference sequence). V was cut by 5 bases and J by 6 bases, with 14 bases left in between. The CDR3 extends over 13 amino acids. CDR3 in amino acids: CASSLDRNNGYTF. The CDR3 nucleotides are TGTGCCAGCAGTTTAGACAGGAACAATGGCTACACCTTC.